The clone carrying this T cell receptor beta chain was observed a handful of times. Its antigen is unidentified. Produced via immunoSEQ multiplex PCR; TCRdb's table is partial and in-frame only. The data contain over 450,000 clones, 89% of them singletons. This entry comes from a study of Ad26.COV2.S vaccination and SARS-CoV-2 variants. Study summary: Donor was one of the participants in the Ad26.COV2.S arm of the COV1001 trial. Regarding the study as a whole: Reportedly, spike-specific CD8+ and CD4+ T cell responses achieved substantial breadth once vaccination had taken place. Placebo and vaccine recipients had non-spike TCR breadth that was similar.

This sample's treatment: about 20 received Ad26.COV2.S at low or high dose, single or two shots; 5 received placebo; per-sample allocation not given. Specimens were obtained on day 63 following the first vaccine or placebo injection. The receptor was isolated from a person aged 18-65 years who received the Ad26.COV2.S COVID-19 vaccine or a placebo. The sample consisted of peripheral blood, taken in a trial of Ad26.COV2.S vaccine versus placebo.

CDR3 sequence reads: CASSRALEDSPLHF. In DNA, the CDR3 is TGTGCCAGCAGCCGCGCGTTGGAGGATTCACCCCTCCACTTT. The chain recombines TRBV3-1 (or the pseudogene TRBV3-2) with TRBJ1-6; D gene uncertain. The germline gives CDR1 LGHDT, CDR2 YNNKEL (reference sequence). The germline V and J ends were trimmed by 4 bases and 8 bases, with 12 bases remaining between them. The CDR3 is made up of 14 amino acids.